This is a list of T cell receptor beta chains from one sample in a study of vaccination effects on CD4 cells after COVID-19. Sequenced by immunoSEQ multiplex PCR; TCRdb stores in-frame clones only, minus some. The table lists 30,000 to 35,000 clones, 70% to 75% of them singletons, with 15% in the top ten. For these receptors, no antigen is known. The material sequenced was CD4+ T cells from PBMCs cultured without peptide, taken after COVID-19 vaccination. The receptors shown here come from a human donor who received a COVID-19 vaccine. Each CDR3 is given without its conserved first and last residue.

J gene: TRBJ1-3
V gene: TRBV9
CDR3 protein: ASSMGPQGANTIY

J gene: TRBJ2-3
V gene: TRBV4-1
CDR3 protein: ASSQQPPDTQY

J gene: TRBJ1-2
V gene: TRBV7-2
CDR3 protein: ASSLASPGNGYT

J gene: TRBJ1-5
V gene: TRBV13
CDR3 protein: ASSTGRIRQPQH

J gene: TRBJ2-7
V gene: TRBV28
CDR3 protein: ASSWRRDISYEQY

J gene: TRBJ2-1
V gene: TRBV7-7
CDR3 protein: ASSLAQGSEQF

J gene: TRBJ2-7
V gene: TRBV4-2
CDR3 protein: ASSQDLAGGREQY

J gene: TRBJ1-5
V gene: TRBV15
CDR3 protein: ATSRGGTTGREGQPQH

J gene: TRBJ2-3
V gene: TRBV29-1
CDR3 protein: SGGFSSTDTQY

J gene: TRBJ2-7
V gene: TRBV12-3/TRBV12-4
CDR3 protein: ASSRDGIGEQY

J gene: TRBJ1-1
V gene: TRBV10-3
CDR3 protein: AISESMASAF

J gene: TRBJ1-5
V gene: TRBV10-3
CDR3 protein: AISGSGGTQNQPQH

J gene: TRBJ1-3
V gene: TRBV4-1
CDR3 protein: ASSQVYRGSGNTIY

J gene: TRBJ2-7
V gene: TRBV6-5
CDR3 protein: ASSTGTGPYEQY

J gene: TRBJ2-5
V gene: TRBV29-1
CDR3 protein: SASLAGGQETQY

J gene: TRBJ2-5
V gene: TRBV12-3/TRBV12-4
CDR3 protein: ASSFLVTETQY

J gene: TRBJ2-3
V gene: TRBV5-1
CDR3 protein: ASSLNLLGSDTQY

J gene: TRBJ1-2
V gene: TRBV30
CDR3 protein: AWSVGGLNYGYT

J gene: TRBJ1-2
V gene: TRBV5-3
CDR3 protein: AKKVGTSNYGYT

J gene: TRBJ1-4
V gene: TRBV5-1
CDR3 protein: ASSLGQGARDEKLF

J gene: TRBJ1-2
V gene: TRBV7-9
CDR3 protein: ASSPRPGTDGYT

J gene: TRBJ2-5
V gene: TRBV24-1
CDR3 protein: ATSDPAFPGGGETQY

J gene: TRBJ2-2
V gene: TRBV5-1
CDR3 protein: ASSGEGTNTGELF

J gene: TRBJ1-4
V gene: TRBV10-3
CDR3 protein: AISPGGSINEKLF

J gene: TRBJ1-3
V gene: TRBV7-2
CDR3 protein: ASSLGTGTRNTIY

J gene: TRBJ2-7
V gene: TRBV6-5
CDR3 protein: ASSYSREQY

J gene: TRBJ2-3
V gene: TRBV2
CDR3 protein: ASSQGGATDTQY

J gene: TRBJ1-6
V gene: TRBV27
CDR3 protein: ASSLRYPGNSPLH

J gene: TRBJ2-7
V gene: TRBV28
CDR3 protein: ASGPGTPSYEQY

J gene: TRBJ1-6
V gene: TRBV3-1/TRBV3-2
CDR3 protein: ASSQGGDNSPLH

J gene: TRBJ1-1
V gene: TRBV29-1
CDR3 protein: SVVGDSMNTEAF

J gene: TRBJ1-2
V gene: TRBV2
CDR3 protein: ASRGGAGTGAYGYT

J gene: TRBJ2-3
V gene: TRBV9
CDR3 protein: ASSVDPFTDTQY

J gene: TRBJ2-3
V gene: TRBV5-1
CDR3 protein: ASSLRDRGTDTQY